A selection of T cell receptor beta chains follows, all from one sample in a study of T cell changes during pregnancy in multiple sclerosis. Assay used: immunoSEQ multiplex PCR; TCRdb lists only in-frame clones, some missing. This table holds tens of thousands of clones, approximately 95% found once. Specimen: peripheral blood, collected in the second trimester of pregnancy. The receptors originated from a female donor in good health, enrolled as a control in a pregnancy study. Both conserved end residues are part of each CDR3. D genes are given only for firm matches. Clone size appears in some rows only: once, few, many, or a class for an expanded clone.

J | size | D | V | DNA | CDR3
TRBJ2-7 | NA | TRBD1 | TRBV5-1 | TGCGCCAGCAGCCCCCCGGGACAGACCTACGAGCAGTACTTC | CASSPPGQTYEQYF
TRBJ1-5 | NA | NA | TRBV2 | TGTGCCAGCAGTCAGGATGGCAATCAGCCCCAGCATTTT | CASSQDGNQPQHF
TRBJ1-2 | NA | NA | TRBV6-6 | TGTGCCAGCAGTCCGGAGTATGGCTACACCTTC | CASSPEYGYTF
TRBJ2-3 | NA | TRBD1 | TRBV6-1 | TGTGCCAGCAGTGAAGGGGTGGGACAGGGAAGCACAGATACGCAGTATTTT | CASSEGVGQGSTDTQYF
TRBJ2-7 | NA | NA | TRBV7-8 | TGTGCCAGCAGCTTAGATCCCAGCTACGAGCAGTACTTC | CASSLDPSYEQYF
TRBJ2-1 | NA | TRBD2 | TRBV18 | TGTGCCAGCTCACCAGAGGGGACTAGCGGGCTCTCTGAGCAGTTCTTC | CASSPEGTSGLSEQFF
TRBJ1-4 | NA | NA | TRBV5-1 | TGCGCCAGCGGGGTGGGGCCGGGCGAAAAACTGTTTTTT | CASGVGPGEKLFF
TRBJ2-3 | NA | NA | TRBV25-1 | TGTGCCAGCAGTGAATTTCGCGGAAGCACAGATACGCAGTATTTT | CASSEFRGSTDTQYF
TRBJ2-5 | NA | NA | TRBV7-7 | TGTGCTAGCAGCCGGACAGATCAAGAGACCCAGTACTTC | CASSRTDQETQYF
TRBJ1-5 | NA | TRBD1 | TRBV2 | TGTGCCAGCAGCCGGGACAGGGCTTTTCAGCCCCAGCATTTT | CASSRDRAFQPQHF
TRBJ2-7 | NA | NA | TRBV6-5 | TGTGCCAGCAGTTACTCGGGGGGCGAGCAGTACTTC | CASSYSGGEQYF
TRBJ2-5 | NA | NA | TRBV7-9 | TGTGCCAGCAGCTTAGTTGGCACAGGGGAGGCCCAGTACTTC | CASSLVGTGEAQYF
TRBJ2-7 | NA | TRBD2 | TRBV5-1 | TGCGCCAGCAGCGGGGGACTAGCGGCTTACGAGCAGTACTTC | CASSGGLAAYEQYF
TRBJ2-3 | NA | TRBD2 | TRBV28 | TGTGCCAGCAGTTCACATAGCGGGAGAACAGATACGCAGTATTTT | CASSSHSGRTDTQYF
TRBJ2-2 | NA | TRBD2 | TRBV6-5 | TGTGCCAGCAGTCGAGCGGGATCGAACACCGGGGAGCTGTTTTTT | CASSRAGSNTGELFF
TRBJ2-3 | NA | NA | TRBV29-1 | TGCAGCGTTGACGCGGGGGCTAGCACAGATACGCAGTATTTT | CSVDAGASTDTQYF
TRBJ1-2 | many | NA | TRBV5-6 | TGTGCCAGCAGCTTGGATGGCAGGGTAGACTATGGCTACACCTTC | CASSLDGRVDYGYTF
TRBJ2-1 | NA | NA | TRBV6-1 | TGTGCCAGCAGTGAACAACCGACTCCCGTCGGGGGCAATGAGCAGTTCTTC | CASSEQPTPVGGNEQFF
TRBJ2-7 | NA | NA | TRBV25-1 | TGTGCCAGCAGTGAATACCGGGACTCGTTAACCTACGAGCAGTACTTC | CASSEYRDSLTYEQYF
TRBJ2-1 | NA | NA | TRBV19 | TGTGCCAGTATCGGGTGGGGGGCCTACAATGAGCAGTTCTTC | CASIGWGAYNEQFF
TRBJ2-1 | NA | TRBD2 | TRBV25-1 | TGTGCCAGCAGTTCCGGGACTAGCGGACAGGATGAGCAGTTCTTC | CASSSGTSGQDEQFF
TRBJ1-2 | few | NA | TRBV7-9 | TGTGCCAGCAGCGGTCCGGGACAAACTTATGGCTACACCTTC | CASSGPGQTYGYTF
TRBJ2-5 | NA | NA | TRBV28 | TGTGCCAGCACCTTGGGGGCGACCCAGTACTTC | CASTLGATQYF
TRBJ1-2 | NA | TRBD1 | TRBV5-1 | TGCGCCAGCAGCTTGGCCAGGGGGCGCGTAGGTGGCTACACCTTC | CASSLARGRVGGYTF
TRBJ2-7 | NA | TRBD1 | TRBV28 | TGTGCCAGCAGTGTACGGGACAGGGGGATACACGAGCAGTACTTC | CASSVRDRGIHEQYF
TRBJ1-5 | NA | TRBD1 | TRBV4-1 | TGCGCCAGCAGCCAAGAGGGCCAGGGGGGCAATCAGCCCCAGCATTTT | CASSQEGQGGNQPQHF
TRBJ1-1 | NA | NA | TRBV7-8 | TGTGCCAGCACCTATACCCCAGGGTCCCCTGAAGCTTTCTTT | CASTYTPGSPEAFF
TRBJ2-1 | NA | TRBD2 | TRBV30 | TGTGCCTGGAGTACTAGCGGGAGGGGTGAGCAGTTCTTC | CAWSTSGRGEQFF
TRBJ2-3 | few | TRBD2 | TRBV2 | TGTGCCAGCAGTGCGGGACTAGCTTCCGATACGCAGTATTTT | CASSAGLASDTQYF
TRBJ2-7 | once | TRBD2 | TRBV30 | TGTGCCTGGAGTGGGACTAGCCCCTACGAGCAGTACTTC | CAWSGTSPYEQYF
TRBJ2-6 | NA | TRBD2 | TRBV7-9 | TGTGCCAGCAGCTCTTCGGGGGGGGCAGTGGGGGCCAACGTCCTGACTTTC | CASSSSGGAVGANVLTF
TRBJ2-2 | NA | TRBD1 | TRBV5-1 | TGCGCCAGCAGCCGGGGGACAGGGAACACCGGGGAGCTGTTTTTT | CASSRGTGNTGELFF
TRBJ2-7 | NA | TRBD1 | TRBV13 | TGTGCCAGCAGCTCCGGGACAGGGGACGAGCAGTACTTC | CASSSGTGDEQYF
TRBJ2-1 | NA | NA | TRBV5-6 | TGTGCCAGCAGCTTGGAGGCAGGGGCCGGGTTGAATGAGCAGTTCTTC | CASSLEAGAGLNEQFF
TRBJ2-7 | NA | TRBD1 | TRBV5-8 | TGTGCCAGCAGCCTGGGGACAGGGCCGCGGCTATACGAGCAGTACTTC | CASSLGTGPRLYEQYF
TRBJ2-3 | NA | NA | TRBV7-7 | TGTGCCAGCAGCCCCATAGGAGGGCCCTCTAGCACAGATACGCAGTATTTT | CASSPIGGPSSTDTQYF
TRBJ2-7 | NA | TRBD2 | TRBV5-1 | TGCGCCAGCAGCTTTCGGGGGGGGAGCTACGAGCAGTACTTC | CASSFRGGSYEQYF
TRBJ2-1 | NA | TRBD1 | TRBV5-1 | TGCGCCAGCAGCACCGGACAGGGCTCCTACAATGAGCAGTTCTTC | CASSTGQGSYNEQFF
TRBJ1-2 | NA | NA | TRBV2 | TGTGCCAGCAGTGAACAAAGGGGGAGTTATGGCTACACCTTC | CASSEQRGSYGYTF
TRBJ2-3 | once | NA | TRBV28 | TGTGCCAGCAGCACCATGGAGGGCTTTGACACAGATACGCAGTATTTT | CASSTMEGFDTDTQYF
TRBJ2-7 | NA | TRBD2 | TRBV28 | TGTGCCAGCAGCCCGACGGGGGGGTACTACGAGCAGTACTTC | CASSPTGGYYEQYF
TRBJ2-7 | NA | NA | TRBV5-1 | TGCGCCAGCAGCTTCGCAGCGCCGATCTACGAGCAGTACTTC | CASSFAAPIYEQYF
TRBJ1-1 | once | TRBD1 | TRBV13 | TGTGCCAGCAGCTCTTACAGGGGAACTGAAGCTTTCTTT | CASSSYRGTEAFF
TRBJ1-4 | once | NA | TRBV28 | TGTGCCAGCAGTCCGCCACCCTTGGGAGTCGGAAAACTGTTTTTT | CASSPPPLGVGKLFF
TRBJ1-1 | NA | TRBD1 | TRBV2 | TGTGCCAGCGGTTACAGGGGTTACACTGAAGCTTTCTTT | CASGYRGYTEAFF
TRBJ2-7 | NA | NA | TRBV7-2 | TGTGCCAGCAGCTTAGCTGGAAGCGGAGGTCCCCACGAGCAGTACTTC | CASSLAGSGGPHEQYF
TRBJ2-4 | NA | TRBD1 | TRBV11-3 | TGTGCCAGCAGCCCCGGACAGGGCGGTACAAACATTCAGTACTTC | CASSPGQGGTNIQYF
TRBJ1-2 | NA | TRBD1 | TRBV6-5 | TGTGCCAGCAGGGGTGGACAGGGGGCGAACTATGGCTACACCTTC | CASRGGQGANYGYTF
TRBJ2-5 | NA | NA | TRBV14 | TGTGCCAGCAGCCAAGGGGCCCGATCGGAGACCCAGTACTTC | CASSQGARSETQYF
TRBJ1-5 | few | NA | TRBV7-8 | TGTGCCAGCAGCTTAGATTTAGTCCAGCCCCAGCATTTT | CASSLDLVQPQHF
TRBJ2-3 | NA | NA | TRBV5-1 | TGCGCCAGCAGCTTCCCAGGACAGAGGGGAGATACACAGTATTTT | CASSFPGQRGDTQYF
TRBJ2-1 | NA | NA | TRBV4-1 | TGCGCCAGCAGCCAAGATAACAGCCCCACCTACAATGAGCAGTTCTTC | CASSQDNSPTYNEQFF